The next 16 T cell receptor beta chains were all read from a single sample in a study of tumor-infiltrating lymphocytes in primary liver carcinoma. Germline DNA was extracted too, while blood RNA derived from unsorted whole blood. Using a constant-region primer together with ProtoScript II reverse transcriptase, TCR beta cDNA was made from around 500 ng of total RNA. Construction of TCR beta libraries relied on three successive nested multiplex PCR rounds employing slightly modified ARM-PCR. Forward primers for TRBV1-TRBV30 and a C-beta reverse primer served the first two PCR rounds, at 10 cycles each. TCRdb ran MiXCR on the multiplex PCR reads and lists one entry per CDR3 protein. The repertoire holds hundreds of thousands of distinct CDR3 sequences, with 65% as singletons. Sequencing input: peripheral blood. The receptors here all came from a man aged 40-49 years with primary liver carcinoma and hepatitis B virus infection.

For this clonotype: This may stem from a read error, because a much larger clone lies one nucleotide away. The V and J genes are TRBV28 and TRBJ2-5; D uncertain. The CDR3 length is 16 residues. The V and J ends lost 5 bases and 9 bases respectively, with 25 bases between them. Germline V gene data show CDR1 as MDHEN and CDR2 as SYDVKM. The DNA for the CDR3 is TGTGCCAGCAGTCAAGGTTGGCATAACCTTCCAATGGCCCAGTACTTC. Amino acids: CASSQGWHNLPMAQYF. The variable domain in full, with the rest retrieved from reference TRBV28 and TRBJ2-5, is DVKVTQSSRYLVKRTGEKVFLECVQDMDHENMFWYRQDPGLGLRLIYFSYDVKMKEKGDIPEGYSVSREKKERFSLILESASTNQTSMYLCASSQGWHNLPMAQYFGPGTRLLVL.

This clonotype has just a few counts. The rearrangement uses TRBV5-5 and TRBJ2-1; D is unresolved. V lost 1 base and J 16 bases, leaving 21 bases between the germline ends. In germline, CDR1 is SGHKS, CDR2 YYEKEE (reference sequence). This CDR3 is built from 14 residues. The CDR3 reads CASSLISGDNEQFF. The CDR3 nucleotides read TGTGCCAGCAGCTTGATATCGGGCGACAATGAACAATTCTTC.

This clonotype has only one observation. This could be a read error, since a much larger clone is one nucleotide away. The V call is TRBV28, the J call TRBJ1-6, with D maybe TRBD1 (5 bases). This CDR3 is built from 15 residues. Germline V CDR1 and CDR2: MDHEN, SYDVKM. This CDR3 reads CASSPSTGGNSPLQF. The CDR3, as DNA: TGTGCCAGCAGCCCCTCGACGGGGGGGAATTCACCCCTCCAGTTT.

This clonotype was detected only a few times. The CDR3 carries no conserved terminal phenylalanine or tryptophan, so it likely arises from a read error. The chain carries TRBV7-9 and TRBJ1-5; no clear D gene. Germline assignment: CDR1 SEHNR and CDR2 FQNEAQ (reference sequence). The CDR3 covers 13 residues. V was trimmed by 1 base and J by 0 bases, leaving 1 base between them. In DNA, the CDR3 is TGTGCCAGCAGCTTAGATAGCAATCAGCCCCAGCATTTG. Translating it yields CASSLDSNQPQHL.

This clonotype showed up just once. A much larger clonotype is one base distant, so this may be a read error. This chain joins TRBV12-3 or TRBV12-4 and TRBJ2-1; D gene ambiguous. The CDR3 covers 12 residues. V gave up 3 bases and J gave up 9 bases, with 9 bases separating them. This chain's CDR3 is CASSFMRFEQFF. In DNA form, the CDR3 reads TGTGCCAGCAGTTTTATGCGCTTTGAGCAGTTCTTC.

V is TRBV10-3 and J is TRBJ2-7, with D maybe TRBD2 (5 bases). Germline CDR1 is ENHRY and CDR2 is SYGVKD. V dropped 10 bases and J dropped 6 bases, with 19 bases sitting between them. The length of the CDR3 is 13 residues. The CDR3 is CASKTSGITEQYF. CDR3 bases: TGTGCCAGCAAAACTAGTGGAATAACCGAGCAGTACTTC.

The CDR3 bases are TGCGCCAGCAGCTTGGGCTGGCTAGCGGGACAAGAGACCCAGTACTTC. This gives the protein CASSLGWLAGQETQYF. The chain has TRBV5-1 and TRBJ2-5; 9 bases are shared with TRBD2. This CDR3 has 16 amino acids. V lost 0 bases to trimming and J lost 2 bases; unmatched junction nucleotides: 5. CDR1 is SGHRS and CDR2 is YFSETQ in the germline V gene.

As to this clonotype: A read error is possible here, since a much larger clone lies one base away. This chain connects TRBV7-9 to TRBJ2-7; D is ambiguous. The CDR3 length is 17 residues. V was pared by 1 base and J by 2 bases, with 18 bases between. The germline CDR1 and CDR2 sequences are SEHNR and FQNEAQ (reference sequence). The CDR3 is CASSLGLGYRSPYEQYF. CDR3 nucleotide sequence: TGTGCCAGCAGCTTAGGGCTCGGCTACCGTTCTCCCTACGAGCAGTACTTC.

The chain couples TRBV28 to TRBJ2-7; D assignment may be TRBD1 or TRBD2 (5 bases each). Germline V CDR1 and CDR2: MDHEN, SYDVKM. The V and J ends lost 5 bases and 2 bases respectively, with 13 bases between them. The CDR3 totals 14 residues. The CDR3 reads CASSPPGRPYEQYF. DNA for the CDR3: TGTGCCAGCAGTCCCCCGGGGCGACCCTACGAGCAGTACTTC. Together with reference TRBV28 and TRBJ2-7, the CDR3 gives the full variable domain: DVKVTQSSRYLVKRTGEKVFLECVQDMDHENMFWYRQDPGLGLRLIYFSYDVKMKEKGDIPEGYSVSREKKERFSLILESASTNQTSMYLCASSPPGRPYEQYFGPGTRLTVT.

On this clonotype: A junction end diverges from the germline sequence, so it may reflect a read error. This chain uses TRBV6-2 or TRBV6-3 with TRBJ2-1; 10 positions match TRBD2. The CDR3 sequence is 17 residues long. Germline V gives CDR1 MNHEY, CDR2 SVGEGT. The CDR3 spells CANSYYPPSGSLNEQFF. CDR3 sequence (DNA): TGTGCCAACAGTTACTACCCCCCTAGCGGGAGCTTAAATGAGCAGTTCTTC.

In this sample, this clonotype turned up many times. The rearrangement joins TRBV6-1 to TRBJ2-4; 9 bases agree with TRBD1. The V gene's germline CDR1 is MNHNS and CDR2 SASEGT. The J segment lost 3 bases and the V segment lost 5 bases, leaving 11 bases of the junction unmatched. The CDR3 sequence is 17 residues long. Written as DNA, the CDR3 is TGTGCCAGCAGTCCACGTCCCGGGACAGGGAGCAAAAACATTCAGTACTTC. It yields the protein CASSPRPGTGSKNIQYF.

Of note for this clonotype: One base away lies a much larger clone, so this may be a sequencing read error. The CDR3 end shows no conserved phenylalanine or tryptophan, and so a read error is likely. J is TRBJ2-2 and V is TRBV30, with 8 bases that match TRBD1. The trim removed 2 bases at V and 6 bases at J, leaving 2 bases unmatched. Per the germline V gene, CDR1 is GTSNPN and CDR2 is SVGIG (reference sequence). CDR3 size: 13 residues. In DNA form, the CDR3 reads TGTGCCTGGAGTAAACAGGGGGCCGGGGAGCTGTTTATT. Translated: CAWSKQGAGELFI.

In this sample, this clonotype turned up many times. The genes are TRBV12-3 or TRBV12-4 and TRBJ1-6, with 7 bases aligning to TRBD1. V gave up 2 bases and J gave up 7 bases; unmatched junction bases: 5. This CDR3 region has 15 residues. CDR3 loop: CASSLSAGGNSPLHF. The DNA of the CDR3 is TGTGCCAGCAGTTTATCGGCAGGGGGGAATTCACCCCTCCACTTT.

This clonotype was observed a handful of times. The chain links TRBV28 to TRBJ2-3, with 8 bases that match TRBD2. Germline V lookup: CDR1 MDHEN, CDR2 SYDVKM. V trimming: 3 bases; J trimming: 2 bases; junction bases outside the gene matches: 4. The CDR3 has 15 amino acids. The CDR3 DNA reads TGTGCCAGCAGTTTGGGGGGACTAGTCACAGATACGCAGTATTTT. The encoded protein is CASSLGGLVTDTQYF.

This chain links TRBV11-2 with TRBJ2-7, with 11 nucleotides matching TRBD2. The germline V gene encodes CDR1 SGHAT and CDR2 FQNNGV. The CDR3 consists of 18 residues. V lost 1 base and J lost 0; bases outside the gene matches: 8. The CDR3 nucleotides are TGTGCCAGCAGCTTAGGATTTGGTAGCGGGAGGGGCTCCTACGAGCAGTACTTC. It codes for CASSLGFGSGRGSYEQYF.

Remarks on this clonotype: This may arise from a read error, as a much more abundant clone is one base away. The missing conserved phenylalanine or tryptophan at the end of this CDR3 makes a read error likely. The J gene is TRBJ1-1, the V gene TRBV14, with TRBD1 matching 11 bases. Looked up from germline, CDR1 is SGHDN and CDR2 is FVKESK. With V trimmed by 1 base and J by 2 bases, 6 bases remained unmatched. The CDR3 spans 17 residues. CDR3 sequence: CASSQGTGGFFNTEAFI. The CDR3 bases are TGTGCCAGCAGCCAAGGGACAGGGGGCTTTTTCAACACTGAAGCTTTCATT.